One and the same sample provided the 9 T cell receptor beta chains below, sequenced in a study of T cell responses to AZD1222 COVID-19 vaccine. The assay was immunoSEQ multiplex PCR, and TCRdb's table has in-frame clones only and misses some. The sample shows 200,000 or so clones, over 80% of them seen only once. The sequencing used peripheral blood, collected on day 0 of MenACWY control vaccination. These TCRs come from an adult in good health.

The chain couples TRBV18 to TRBJ1-5; tentative D call: TRBD1 (5 bases). With 3 bases removed from V and 2 bases from J, the gap between germline ends came to 11 bases. CDR1 KGHSH and CDR2 LQKENI come from the germline V gene. The CDR3 consists of 15 residues. In nucleotides, the CDR3 is TGTGCCAGCTCACCGGGGGGGGTGGGCAATCAGCCCCAGCATTTT. This gives the protein CASSPGGVGNQPQHF.

This clone was counted a few times. The chain joins TRBV2 to TRBJ2-1, with 12 positions matching TRBD2. Germline V gene sequence: CDR1 SNHLY, CDR2 FYNNEI. Trimming took 6 bases from V and 0 from J; bases not matched to a gene: 9. The CDR3 covers 18 residues. The CDR3 DNA reads as TGTGCCAGCAGGACGGGACTAGCGGGTTTTAGCTCCTACAATGAGCAGTTCTTC. Translated, it gives CASRTGLAGFSSYNEQFF.

The chain carries TRBV27 and TRBJ2-7; 13 positions match TRBD2. Germline V CDR1 and CDR2: MNHEY, SMNVEV (reference sequence). With V trimmed by 7 bases and J by 4 bases, 10 bases remained unmatched. CDR3 length: 16 residues. CDR3 residues: CASISTSGRDRYEQYF. The CDR3 DNA reads as TGTGCCAGCATTAGCACTAGCGGGAGGGATCGTTACGAGCAGTACTTC.

V usage is TRBV5-4 and J usage is TRBJ2-5; 10 bases match TRBD2. Unmatched junction bases numbered 4, after V lost 3 bases and J lost 2 bases. The CDR3 runs to 15 residues. The germline V gene has CDR1 SGHNT and CDR2 YYREEE (reference sequence). Written as DNA, the CDR3 is TGTGCCAGCAGCTGGTTGACTAGCGGGCAAGAGACCCAGTACTTC. Protein product: CASSWLTSGQETQYF.

The chain employs TRBV29-1 and TRBJ2-7; tentative D call: TRBD2 (6 bases). V lost 3 bases and J lost 3, with 12 bases in between. Germline V gene data show CDR1 as SQVTM and CDR2 as ANQGSEA. The CDR3 spans 13 residues. The CDR3 DNA reads TGCAGCGTTGAGAGCCCGGGAGACTACGAGCAGTACTTC. Translated, it gives CSVESPGDYEQYF.

The V gene is TRBV27, the J gene TRBJ2-1, with 8 bases that match TRBD1. In germline, CDR1 is MNHEY, CDR2 SMNVEV (reference sequence). The CDR3 is 16 residues long. J gave up 0 bases and V 1 base, and 2 bases lay outside the gene matches. The CDR3 reads CASSLLGTGSYNEQFF. DNA of the CDR3: TGTGCCAGCAGTTTATTGGGGACAGGCTCCTACAATGAGCAGTTCTTC.

The chain carries TRBV6-5 and TRBJ2-7; D possibly corresponds to TRBD2 (5 bases). Looked up from germline, CDR1 is MNHEY and CDR2 is SVGAGI. The CDR3 consists of 14 residues. V lost 9 bases and J lost 3, with 18 bases in between. The CDR3 sequence: CASGRARGLYEQYF. The DNA for the CDR3 is TGTGCCAGTGGGCGGGCCCGCGGGCTCTACGAGCAGTACTTC.

V and J are TRBV6-2 or TRBV6-3 and TRBJ1-6; D gene unclear. Looked up from germline, CDR1 is MNHEY and CDR2 is SVGEGT. Between the trimmed V and J ends, which lost 1 base and 5 bases, there was a span of 0 bases. This CDR3 spans 12 amino acids. Here the CDR3 reads CASSYYNSPLHF. DNA for the CDR3: TGTGCCAGCAGTTACTATAATTCACCCCTCCACTTT.

The chain links TRBV10-3 to TRBJ2-6; TRBD2 matches at 12 bases. CDR3 size: 19 residues. Germline-derived CDR1 and CDR2 are ENHRY and SYGVKD. The trim removed 9 bases at V and 2 bases at J, leaving 14 bases unmatched. The CDR3: CAILRLAGEEVPGANVLTF. For the CDR3, the DNA is TGTGCCATACTCCGACTAGCGGGAGAGGAAGTTCCTGGGGCCAACGTCCTGACTTTC.